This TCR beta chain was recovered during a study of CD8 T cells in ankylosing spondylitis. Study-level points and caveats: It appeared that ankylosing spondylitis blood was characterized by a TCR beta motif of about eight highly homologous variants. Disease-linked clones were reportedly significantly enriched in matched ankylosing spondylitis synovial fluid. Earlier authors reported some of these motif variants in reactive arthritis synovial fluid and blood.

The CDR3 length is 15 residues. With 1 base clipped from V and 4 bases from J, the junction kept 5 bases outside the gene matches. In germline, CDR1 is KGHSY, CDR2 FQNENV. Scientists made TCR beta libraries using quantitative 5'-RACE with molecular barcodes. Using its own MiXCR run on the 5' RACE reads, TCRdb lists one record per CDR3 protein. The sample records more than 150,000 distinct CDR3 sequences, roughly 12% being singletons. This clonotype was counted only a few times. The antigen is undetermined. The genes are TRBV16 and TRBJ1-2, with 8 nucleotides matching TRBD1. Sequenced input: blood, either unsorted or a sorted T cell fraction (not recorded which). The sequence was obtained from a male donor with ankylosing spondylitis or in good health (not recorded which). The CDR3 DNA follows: TGTGCCAGCAGCCAATATGGGACAGGTTCCTATGGCTACACCTTC. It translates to CASSQYGTGSYGYTF.